This T cell receptor beta chain was sequenced for a study of blood T cells in healthy people across ages. Isolated per sample were at least 7 million PBMCs. A second PCR, run for 7 to 11 cycles, used a sample-barcoded 5' primer plus a J-beta primer mix. TCRdb re-derived calls from the 5' RACE reads in MiXCR, one entry per CDR3 protein. This table has roughly 800,000 distinct CDR3 sequences, 58% appearing once. Looked up from germline, CDR1 is MNHEY and CDR2 is SVGAGI. The CDR3 length is 15 residues. V lost 0 bases, J lost 0 bases, and 0 bases stayed unmatched. The source of this sequence is a man younger than 40 in good health. Sequenced input: blood. The genes are TRBV6-5 and TRBJ2-7; 9 bases align to TRBD2. Here the CDR3 DNA reads TGTGCCAGCAGTTACTCTAGCGGGAGCTCCTACGAGCAGTACTTC. Protein product: CASSYSSGSSYEQYF.